These 30 T cell receptor beta chains originate from one sample sequenced in a study of brain T cells in children with intractable seizures. Data came from immunoSEQ multiplex PCR; TCRdb stores just in-frame clones and leaves some out. The sample has about 340,000 clones, over 90% seen once. Described time point: blood from clinic visit 5 months post-surgery; TSC patient then seizure free. This sample comprised peripheral blood, obtained about 5 months after surgery. Receptors were obtained from a boy in the first two years of life with tuberous sclerosis and intractable seizures.

The chain uses TRBV21-1 and TRBJ2-1. TRBV21-1 is labeled a pseudogene. The CDR3 spans 16 residues. CDR3 sequence: CASSKVGLLNNNEQFF. In DNA, the CDR3 is TGTGCCAGCAGCAAAGTGGGTCTACTCAACAACAATGAGCAGTTCTTC.

This rearrangement joins TRBV6-5 to TRBJ2-3; the match to TRBD2 covers 7 bases. CDR3 length: 14 residues. Germline CDR1 is MNHEY and CDR2 is SVGAGI. V trimming: 7 bases; J trimming: 4 bases; junction bases outside the gene matches: 8. The CDR3 nucleotides read TGTGCCAGCACGGTAGCGGGTACGGCAGATACGCAGTATTTT. The encoded protein is CASTVAGTADTQYF.

The rearrangement uses TRBV7-8 and TRBJ2-5; D gene unclear. The germline V and J ends were trimmed by 5 bases and 2 bases, with 6 bases remaining between them. The CDR3 covers 12 residues. Germline-derived CDR1 and CDR2 are SGHVS and FQNEAQ. This CDR3 is CASSLGQETQYF. Here the CDR3 DNA reads TGTGCCAGCAGCCTTGGGCAAGAGACCCAGTACTTC.

The CDR3 region is CASSPDYEETQYF. CDR3 nucleotide sequence: TGTGCCAGCAGCCCGGACTATGAAGAGACCCAGTACTTC. The chain couples TRBV5-4 to TRBJ2-5; D possibly corresponds to TRBD2 (6 bases). V was pared by 4 bases and J by 3 bases, with 10 bases between. The germline V gene encodes CDR1 SGHNT and CDR2 YYREEE (reference sequence). The CDR3 runs 13 residues. The full variable domain, in which reference TRBV5-4 and TRBJ2-5 provide the parts outside the CDR3, is ETGVTQSPTHLIKTRGQQVTLRCSSQSGHNTVSWYQQALGQGPQFIFQYYREEENGRGNFPPRFSGLQFPNYSSELNVNALELDDSALYLCASSPDYEETQYFGPGTRLLVL.

This clone was detected once. This chain links TRBV30 with TRBJ2-5; D is possibly TRBD2 (5 bases). Germline V gene data show CDR1 as GTSNPN and CDR2 as SVGIG (reference sequence). This CDR3 region has 13 residues. V dropped 4 bases and J dropped 5 bases, with 14 bases sitting between them. CDR3 amino acids: CAWTSTGWETQYF. CDR3 bases: TGTGCCTGGACGTCCACGGGGTGGGAGACCCAGTACTTC.

The J gene is TRBJ2-7, the V gene TRBV4-1; D is unclear. CDR1 is MGHRA, CDR2 YSYEKL, per germline. V gave up 3 bases and J gave up 6 bases, with 9 bases separating them. The CDR3 has 12 residues. The CDR3 loop reads CASSQVIGEQYF. CDR3 DNA sequence: TGCGCCAGCAGCCAGGTCATTGGCGAGCAGTACTTC.

This chain connects TRBV6-5 to TRBJ1-1; TRBD1 aligns across 9 bases. The CDR3 is 15 amino acids. Germline CDR1 and CDR2: MNHEY and SVGAGI. V was pared by 5 bases and J by 2 bases, with 6 bases of the junction left unmatched. CDR3 coding DNA: TGTGCCAGCAGTCCGGACAGGGGCGCTAACACTGAAGCTTTCTTT. Protein: CASSPDRGANTEAFF.

The CDR3 sequence: CASSLSGRDLGGYTF. The CDR3, as DNA: TGTGCCAGCAGTTTAAGTGGGAGGGACCTGGGAGGCTACACCTTC. V is TRBV27 and J is TRBJ1-2; D is perhaps TRBD1 (5 bases). This CDR3 region has 15 residues. Germline CDR1 is MNHEY and CDR2 is SMNVEV (reference sequence). Trimming left V 2 bases short and J 8 bases short, with 18 bases between.

This sequence joins TRBV7-9 and TRBJ1-2; D possibly corresponds to TRBD1 (6 bases). The ends were cut back, 5 bases at V and 4 bases at J, with 20 bases in the middle. This CDR3 is built from 16 residues. Germline CDR1 reads SEHNR; CDR2 reads FQNEAQ (reference sequence). The CDR3: CASSPTSGQSFYGYTF. CDR3 sequence (DNA): TGTGCCAGCAGCCCGACGTCGGGACAATCATTCTATGGCTACACCTTC. Combining the CDR3 with reference TRBV7-9 and TRBJ1-2 gives the whole variable domain DTGVSQNPRHKITKRGQNVTFRCDPISEHNRLYWYRQTLGQGPEFLTYFQNEAQLEKSRLLSDRFSAERPKGSFSTLEIQRTEQGDSAMYLCASSPTSGQSFYGYTFGSGTRLTVV.

The rearrangement uses TRBV5-1 and TRBJ2-1; either TRBD1 or TRBD2 may supply D (7 bases each). V was cut by 4 bases and J by 7 bases, with 12 bases left in between. The germline V gene has CDR1 SGHRS and CDR2 YFSETQ. The CDR3 extends over 13 amino acids. CDR3: CASSPGGGNEQFF. As DNA, the CDR3 is TGCGCCAGCAGCCCAGGGGGGGGGAATGAGCAGTTCTTC.

This clone appeared a few times. This chain connects TRBV27 to TRBJ1-6, with a possible D match to TRBD1 (5 bases). CDR3 size: 15 residues. Germline V CDR1 and CDR2: MNHEY, SMNVEV (reference sequence). V was pared by 5 bases and J by 7 bases, with 15 bases between. CDR3 in DNA: TGTGCCAGCAGTGCTGCGGGACGGGTAAATTCACCCCTCCACTTT. Protein sequence: CASSAAGRVNSPLHF.

The chain recombines TRBV7-9 with TRBJ2-7, with TRBD2 matching over 9 bases. Germline V gene data show CDR1 as SEHNR and CDR2 as FQNEAQ (reference sequence). This CDR3 comprises 17 residues. After removal of 4 bases from V and 3 bases from J, the junction contained 13 bases not matched to a gene. The DNA for the CDR3 is TGTGCCAGCAGCTGGGCCCGAGAGGCGGGAGGGTTCTACGAGCAGTACTTC. Its protein is CASSWAREAGGFYEQYF.

The chain is built from TRBV4-1 and TRBJ2-5, with 9 bases matching TRBD2. CDR3 length: 13 residues. Germline-derived CDR1 and CDR2 are MGHRA and YSYEKL. Trimming took 6 bases from V and 5 from J; bases not matched to a gene: 4. The CDR3 nucleotides read TGCGCCAGCAGGGGTAGCGGGGGTGAGACCCAGTACTTC. Translated, it gives CASRGSGGETQYF.

This chain connects TRBV6-5 to TRBJ2-1; maybe TRBD2 (6 bases). The CDR3 length is 16 residues. Germline V gives CDR1 MNHEY, CDR2 SVGAGI. The ends were cut back, 0 bases at V and 0 bases at J, with 9 bases in the middle. The CDR3 region is CASSYSISGSYNEQFF. CDR3 bases: TGTGCCAGCAGTTACTCAATTAGCGGCTCCTACAATGAGCAGTTCTTC.

This clone was found once. The gene calls are TRBV24-1 and TRBJ2-7; 7 nucleotides align to TRBD2. This CDR3 comprises 14 residues. V shed 3 bases and J 1 base; nucleotides not matched to a gene: 2. CDR1 KGHDR and CDR2 SFDVKD come from the germline V gene. CDR3 protein: CATSDRTSSYEQYF. Here the CDR3 DNA reads TGTGCCACCAGTGATCGGACTAGTTCCTACGAGCAGTACTTC.

The V call is TRBV7-9, the J call TRBJ2-2; either TRBD1 or TRBD2 may fit D (5 bases each). The CDR3 is 15 amino acids. Germline lookup yields CDR1 SEHNR and CDR2 FQNEAQ (reference sequence). The germline V and J ends were trimmed by 4 bases and 6 bases, with 15 bases remaining between them. The CDR3: CASSSSLRGSGELFF. The CDR3 nucleotides read TGTGCCAGCAGCTCGAGCCTGAGGGGTTCCGGGGAGCTGTTTTTT. The entire variable domain, with the rest obtained from reference TRBV7-9 and TRBJ2-2, is as follows: DTGVSQNPRHKITKRGQNVTFRCDPISEHNRLYWYRQTLGQGPEFLTYFQNEAQLEKSRLLSDRFSAERPKGSFSTLEIQRTEQGDSAMYLCASSSSLRGSGELFFGEGSRLTVL.

In nucleotides, the CDR3 is TGCGCCAGCAGTGACACCAATCAGCCCCAGCATTTT. Its protein is CASSDTNQPQHF. The J gene is TRBJ1-5, the V gene TRBV10-1, with D unresolved. Germline-derived CDR1 and CDR2 are WNHNN and SYGVQD (reference sequence). V shed 3 bases and J shed 3 bases, with 3 bases lying between them. The CDR3 totals 12 residues.

In its sample, this clone was seen once. The V and J genes are TRBV6-2 or TRBV6-3 and TRBJ2-7; D could derive from TRBD1 or TRBD2 (7 bases each). The CDR3 length is 18 residues. Germline V gene sequence: CDR1 MNHEY, CDR2 SVGEGT. V was shortened by 2 bases and J by 3 bases, with 23 bases between the two germline ends. CDR3 sequence: CASSYTPQGVAGVYEQYF. CDR3 bases: TGTGCCAGCAGTTACACTCCCCAGGGGGTAGCGGGTGTCTACGAGCAGTACTTC.

V and J are TRBV7-6 and TRBJ1-1, with 8 bases that match TRBD1. Trimming at V came to 5 bases and at J to 2 bases, leaving 7 bases not matched to a gene. The CDR3 is made up of 15 amino acids. Germline V gene data show CDR1 as SGHVS and CDR2 as FNYEAQ. The CDR3 DNA reads as TGTGCCAGCAGCCCGGCTGGGACAGGCAACACTGAAGCTTTCTTT. Translating gives CASSPAGTGNTEAFF.

The chain carries TRBV4-1 and TRBJ1-1, with a possible D match to TRBD1 (5 bases). CDR1 is MGHRA, CDR2 YSYEKL, per germline. CDR3 size: 16 residues. The germline V and J ends were trimmed by 3 bases and 5 bases, with 19 bases remaining between them. The CDR3 nucleotides are TGCGCCAGCAGCCACATTGTTTCGGGGGGTGGGACTGAAGCTTTCTTT. Its translation is CASSHIVSGGGTEAFF.

This rearrangement joins TRBV3-1 (or the pseudogene TRBV3-2) to TRBJ2-1; maybe TRBD1 (6 bases). The V and J ends lost 2 bases and 3 bases respectively, with 8 bases between them. The CDR3 is 14 amino acids. Germline-derived CDR1 and CDR2 are LGHDT and YNNKEL (reference sequence). CDR3 DNA sequence: TGTGCCAGCAGCCAAAGGGGGAACTACAATGAGCAGTTCTTC. This sequence encodes CASSQRGNYNEQFF.

This chain joins TRBV19 and TRBJ2-3, with 11 bases matching TRBD2. This CDR3 is built from 14 residues. J lost 3 bases, V lost 6 bases, and 2 bases had no gene match. Germline CDR1 reads LNHDA; CDR2 reads SQIVND (reference sequence). CDR3 region: CASRTSGTTDTQYF. The DNA of the CDR3 is TGTGCCAGTAGGACTAGCGGGACTACAGATACGCAGTATTTT.

CDR3 residues: CASSNPDRAYGYTF. The CDR3 DNA reads as TGTGCCAGCAGCAACCCGGACAGGGCGTATGGCTACACCTTC. The V gene is TRBV5-5, the J gene TRBJ1-2; the match to TRBD1 covers 8 bases. This CDR3 has 14 amino acids. Per the germline V gene, CDR1 is SGHKS and CDR2 is YYEKEE (reference sequence). V lost 4 bases and J lost 5; bases outside the gene matches: 7.

This chain uses TRBV10-2 with TRBJ2-7; TRBD1 matches 7 bases. Germline trimming cut 4 bases from V and 3 bases from J; bases unmatched to any gene: 6. The CDR3 contains 14 residues. Looked up from germline, CDR1 is WSHSY and CDR2 is SAAADI. The CDR3, as DNA: TGCGCCAGCAGTGTCGGGACAGCTATCTACGAGCAGTACTTC. Its protein product is CASSVGTAIYEQYF.

This chain connects TRBV20-1 to TRBJ1-2; D is uncertain. Germline CDR1 reads DFQATT; CDR2 reads SNEGSKA (reference sequence). V gave up 0 bases and J gave up 8 bases, with 7 bases separating them. The CDR3 runs 11 residues. The CDR3 loop reads CSARDQVGYTF. The CDR3 DNA follows: TGCAGTGCTAGAGATCAGGTCGGCTACACCTTC.

The chain links TRBV13 to TRBJ1-1; D gene ambiguous. The germline V gene has CDR1 PRHDT and CDR2 FYEKMQ (reference sequence). With 5 bases removed from V and 0 bases from J, the gap between germline ends came to 10 bases. CDR3 length: 14 amino acids. CDR3: CASSPRGMNTEAFF. For the CDR3, the DNA is TGTGCCAGCAGCCCCCGAGGGATGAACACTGAAGCTTTCTTT.

The V gene is TRBV6-5, the J gene TRBJ1-1; D is undetermined. Germline CDR1 and CDR2: MNHEY and SVGAGI. The CDR3 extends over 13 amino acids. V was pared by 10 bases and J by 1 base, with 13 bases between. CDR3 residues: CATNREPNTEAFF. CDR3 coding DNA: TGTGCCACCAACAGAGAGCCGAACACTGAAGCTTTCTTT.

This clone turned up a few times. The chain carries TRBV18 and TRBJ1-2, with 7 bases that match TRBD1. The CDR3 loop spans 16 amino acids. Per germline, CDR1 KGHSH and CDR2 LQKENI. Trimming removed 2 bases from V and 0 bases from J; junction bases left unmatched: 6. CDR3 sequence: CASSPMGQLANYGYTF. CDR3 nucleotide sequence: TGTGCCAGCTCACCAATGGGACAGCTAGCTAACTATGGCTACACCTTC.

The chain is built from TRBV19 and TRBJ2-5; TRBD2 is a possible D gene (6 bases). Germline V gene lookup returns CDR1 LNHDA and CDR2 SQIVND (reference sequence). There are 14 residues in the CDR3. V was cut by 10 bases and J by 4 bases, with 19 bases left in between. CDR3 sequence (DNA): TGTGCCACCGGCGGGACTCCGCTTGGAGAGACCCAGTACTTC. Amino acid sequence: CATGGTPLGETQYF.

This chain joins TRBV5-1 and TRBJ2-1, with TRBD2 as a possible D gene (5 bases). The CDR3 is made up of 20 amino acids. Germline lookup yields CDR1 SGHRS and CDR2 YFSETQ. V was pared by 0 bases and J by 4 bases, with 26 bases between. This chain's CDR3 is CASSLGPRTGQKVFYNEQFF. In DNA form, the CDR3 reads TGCGCCAGCAGCTTGGGTCCTCGGACTGGGCAGAAGGTATTTTACAATGAGCAGTTCTTC.